Below are 13 T cell receptor beta chains sequenced from a single sample in a study of identical twins (TCRdb year 2016). The library was prepared using 5' RACE. Sequencing was performed on an Illumina HiSeq 2000. Through fastp at Q25 and MiXCR, TCRdb rebuilt clones from the public reads, retaining in-frame beta chains. Here each entry gathers all rows of one CDR3 protein and keeps the most common genes and DNA. The sample has 1.5 million to 2 million distinct CDR3 sequences on record, around a third of them singletons. 0.25% to 0.3% of the sample is taken by the ten largest. Sequenced input: cord blood. The receptors stem from a newborn girl in good health.

The chain joins TRBV7-9 to TRBJ2-5, with 9 positions matching TRBD2. The J call is doubtful: the DNA matches TRBJ2-7 better. Germline V gives CDR1 SEHNR, CDR2 FQNEAQ (reference sequence). CDR3 length equals 17 residues. The CDR3: CASSSSLRAGGKYEQYF. For the CDR3, the DNA is TGTGCCAGCAGCTCTTCCCTCCGGGCGGGGGGGAAGTACGAGCAGTACTTC.

CDR3 DNA sequence: TGTGCCAGCAGTTATGTGAACAGGGGTCCCACAGATACGCAGTATTTT. Protein sequence: CASSYVNRGPTDTQYF. V gene TRBV6-5 combines with J gene TRBJ2-3; 7 bases fit TRBD1. CDR1 is MNHEY and CDR2 is SVGAGI in the germline V gene. This CDR3 has 16 amino acids. V lost 3 bases and J lost 2; bases outside the gene matches: 8.

The J gene is TRBJ2-1, the V gene TRBV11-2; 7 positions match TRBD1. The CDR3 is made up of 13 amino acids. V trimming: 3 bases; J trimming: 9 bases; junction bases outside the gene matches: 5. Germline V gene data show CDR1 as SGHAT and CDR2 as FQNNGV. The CDR3 sequence: CASSLAPGGEQFF. The CDR3 DNA sequence: TGTGCCAGCAGCTTGGCCCCAGGGGGTGAGCAGTTCTTC.

In its sample, this clonotype was seen a few times. The J gene is TRBJ2-7, the V gene TRBV20-1, with TRBD2 identical over 8 bases. Trimming took 8 bases from V and 7 from J; bases not matched to a gene: 19. Germline V lookup: CDR1 DFQATT, CDR2 SNEGSKA (reference sequence). The CDR3 is 15 residues long. In nucleotides, the CDR3 is TGCAGTCCCATCGCTCCGGGACTAGGCTACAATGAGCAGTACTTC. Protein sequence: CSPIAPGLGYNEQYF.

The rearrangement uses TRBV20-1 and TRBJ2-3; D is perhaps TRBD2 (5 bases). V lost 5 bases to trimming and J lost 5 bases, with 17 bases between them. This CDR3 contains 14 residues. Germline loops: CDR1 DFQATT, CDR2 SNEGSKA (reference sequence). The CDR3 loop reads CSALPAGGVDTQYF. The CDR3, as DNA: TGCAGTGCTCTCCCGGCGGGTGGTGTAGATACGCAGTATTTT.

This clonotype was detected only a few times. The genes are TRBV2 and TRBJ2-3, with 8 bases identical to TRBD2. V gave up 7 bases and J gave up 2 bases; unmatched junction bases: 8. The CDR3 sequence is 15 residues long. Germline V gene sequence: CDR1 SNHLY, CDR2 FYNNEI. This chain's CDR3 is CASKRAGVYTDTQYF. Written as DNA, the CDR3 is TGTGCCAGCAAGCGAGCGGGGGTTTACACAGATACGCAGTATTTT.

This clonotype was detected ten times or more. The rearrangement joins TRBV12-3 or TRBV12-4 to TRBJ2-5, with TRBD2 as a possible D gene (6 bases). The CDR3 is made up of 15 amino acids. Trimming left V 0 bases short and J 4 bases short, with 12 bases between. The CDR3 loop is CASSLAGGPGETQYF. CDR3 in DNA: TGTGCCAGCAGTTTAGCGGGGGGACCAGGAGAGACCCAGTACTTC.

This clonotype was counted only a few times. V and J are TRBV27 and TRBJ1-4; D not resolved. V gave up 0 bases and J gave up 2 bases, with 4 bases separating them. CDR3 size: 14 residues. Germline loops: CDR1 MNHEY, CDR2 SMNVEV (reference sequence). The CDR3 DNA reads as TGTGCCAGCAGTTTATCAGTTACTAATGAAAAACTGTTTTTT. Its translation: CASSLSVTNEKLFF.

This chain uses TRBV7-2 with TRBJ2-3; tentatively, D is TRBD2 (6 bases). This CDR3 contains 17 residues. The germline V gene encodes CDR1 SGHTA and CDR2 FQGNSA. V dropped 0 bases and J dropped 0 bases, with 13 bases sitting between them. The CDR3 loop is CASSLAGRGSSTDTQYF. CDR3 in DNA: TGTGCCAGCAGCTTAGCGGGGCGGGGCTCTAGCACAGATACGCAGTATTTT.

Details on this clonotype: An end of the junction differs from the germline gene, which may be a read error. This rearrangement joins TRBV4-2 to TRBJ2-3; either TRBD1 or TRBD2 may supply D (5 bases each). Looked up from germline, CDR1 is LGHNA and CDR2 is YNFKEQ. The CDR3 contains 16 residues. The CDR3 reads CASSQVKRPSTGTQYF. The CDR3 DNA is TGTGCCAGCAGCCAAGTCAAGCGCCCTAGCACAGGTACGCAGTATTTT.

This clonotype has only a few counts. V gene TRBV20-1 combines with J gene TRBJ1-2; D is unresolved. Trimming took 2 bases from V and 0 from J, leaving 13 bases between them. Germline values: CDR1 DFQATT, CDR2 SNEGSKA (reference sequence). The CDR3 is made up of 15 amino acids. CDR3 in DNA: TGCAGTGCTAGAAGCGGGTTACTAACTAACTATGGCTACACCTTC. Translation gives CSARSGLLTNYGYTF.

The table lists this clonotype with a few counts. The chain joins TRBV20-1 to TRBJ1-1, with D maybe TRBD1 (6 bases). Germline V gene lookup returns CDR1 DFQATT and CDR2 SNEGSKA (reference sequence). Trimming left V 0 bases short and J 1 base short, with 21 bases between. The CDR3 sequence is 18 residues long. The CDR3 protein is CSARDPLRTAAKNTEAFF. In DNA, the CDR3 is TGCAGTGCTAGAGATCCCCTCCGGACAGCGGCCAAGAACACTGAAGCTTTCTTT.

The rearrangement links TRBV6-2 or TRBV6-3 to TRBJ1-1, with 9 positions matching TRBD1. Germline V lookup: CDR1 MNHEY, CDR2 SVGEGT. The ends lost 6 bases at V and 1 base at J; junction bases unmatched: 9. The CDR3 has 16 amino acids. The CDR3 bases are TGTGCCAGCAGACACGACAGGGGGTTCAGGAACACTGAAGCTTTCTTT. Encoded protein: CASRHDRGFRNTEAFF.